The 5 T cell receptor beta chains given below trace back to one sample, sequenced in a study of cytomegalovirus exposure and HLA in healthy donors. Primers: 60 Vbeta forward and 13 Jbeta reverse. Measured with immunoSEQ multiplex PCR; TCRdb has only the in-frame clones, and not every one. The table has some 140,000 clones, roughly 79% seen once. The sample consisted of PBMCs. Receptors originate from a man younger than 35 in good health and CMV-seronegative.

This clone was detected a few times. The chain couples TRBV15 to TRBJ1-6; D is unresolved. Deletions cut 0 bases from V and 8 bases from J, with 8 bases between. There are 14 residues in the CDR3. Germline loops: CDR1 LNHNV, CDR2 YYDKDF (reference sequence). This chain's CDR3 is CATSRDGGHSPLHF. As DNA, the CDR3 is TGTGCCACCAGCAGAGATGGCGGGCATTCACCCCTCCACTTT.

This clone was seen a single time. This sequence joins TRBV28 and TRBJ1-6, with D possibly matching TRBD1 (6 bases). CDR3 length: 14 residues. Germline loops: CDR1 MDHEN, CDR2 SYDVKM. The V gene lost 5 bases and the J gene lost 10 bases, with 15 bases spanning the gap. The CDR3: CASSPPQGRSPLHF. The CDR3 DNA follows: TGTGCCAGCAGTCCCCCGCAGGGGCGATCACCCCTCCACTTT.

The J gene is TRBJ1-1, the V gene TRBV5-4; D is perhaps TRBD1 (6 bases). In germline, CDR1 is SGHNT, CDR2 YYREEE (reference sequence). This CDR3 is built from 13 residues. The V end was cut by 6 bases, the J end by 1 base, with 10 bases between. CDR3 in DNA: TGTGCCAGCAATCCGACAGGGAACACTGAAGCTTTCTTT. Translating it yields CASNPTGNTEAFF. The full variable domain, in which reference TRBV5-4 and TRBJ1-1 provide the parts outside the CDR3, is ETGVTQSPTHLIKTRGQQVTLRCSSQSGHNTVSWYQQALGQGPQFIFQYYREEENGRGNFPPRFSGLQFPNYSSELNVNALELDDSALYLCASNPTGNTEAFFGQGTRLTVV.

This clone turned up a few times. This sequence joins TRBV7-9 and TRBJ2-3; tentative D call: TRBD2 (6 bases). The length of the CDR3 is 15 residues. From germline, CDR1 is SEHNR and CDR2 FQNEAQ (reference sequence). Trimming pared 5 bases from V and 0 bases from J, leaving 12 bases between. CDR3 residues: CASSPPSASTDTQYF. CDR3 DNA sequence: TGTGCCAGCAGCCCCCCTAGCGCGAGCACAGATACGCAGTATTTT.

The genes are TRBV5-6 and TRBJ1-5; D ambiguous. This CDR3 has 15 residues. Germline values: CDR1 SGHDT, CDR2 YYEEEE. Trimming took off 2 bases at V and 0 bases at J, with 9 bases between the two ends. This chain's CDR3 is CASSFKATSNQPQHF. In DNA, the CDR3 is TGTGCCAGCAGCTTCAAAGCGACTAGCAATCAGCCCCAGCATTTT. Drawing the rest from reference TRBV5-6 and TRBJ1-5, the complete variable domain is DAGVTQSPTHLIKTRGQQVTLRCSPKSGHDTVSWYQQALGQGPQFIFQYYEEEERQRGNFPDRFSGHQFPNYSSELNVNALLLGDSALYLCASSFKATSNQPQHFGDGTRLSIL.